Below, 30 T cell receptor beta chains from the same sample are listed, as sequenced in a study of blood T cell repertoires in COVID-19. Libraries were prepared by immunoSEQ multiplex PCR; TCRdb keeps only in-frame clonotypes and omits some of them. The sample yields about 110,000 clones, approximately 85% seen once. Sequencing was performed on peripheral blood. The receptors were gathered from a human donor in a cohort sampled during active COVID-19.

The gene calls are TRBV7-2 and TRBJ1-1, with TRBD1 matching 8 bases. V was clipped by 5 bases and J by 1 base; unmatched bases: 3. Germline values: CDR1 SGHTA, CDR2 FQGNSA. The CDR3 is made up of 14 amino acids. In DNA, the CDR3 is TGTGCCAGCAGCACACAGGGGGGGAACACTGAAGCTTTCTTT. Translating gives CASSTQGGNTEAFF.

The rearrangement joins TRBV7-6 to TRBJ2-1; D is undetermined. The V end lost 2 bases, the J end lost 5 bases, and 16 bases lay between the germline ends. The CDR3 is 16 residues long. Germline V gives CDR1 SGHVS, CDR2 FNYEAQ. Here the CDR3 reads CASSLPSDHPNNEQFF. The CDR3 nucleotides read TGTGCCAGCAGCTTACCCAGCGACCACCCCAACAATGAGCAGTTCTTC.

This clone was counted a few times. V gene TRBV28 combines with J gene TRBJ2-7; tentatively, D is TRBD1 (7 bases). This CDR3 comprises 15 residues. V lost 6 bases, J lost 7 bases, and 22 bases lay in between. Germline V gives CDR1 MDHEN, CDR2 SYDVKM. The CDR3 DNA is TGTGCCAGCAGCCCACAAGGGCGCAGGGGGGTTGAGCAGTACTTC. Protein sequence: CASSPQGRRGVEQYF.

This clone appeared a few times. The genes are TRBV27 and TRBJ1-5; 8 positions match TRBD1. Germline CDR1 is MNHEY and CDR2 is SMNVEV (reference sequence). This CDR3 is 15 amino acids long. J gave up 6 bases and V 4 bases, and 8 bases lay outside the gene matches. CDR3 bases: TGTGCCAGCAGTTCCGGACAGGGTGTCACTCAGCCCCAGCATTTT. Its translation: CASSSGQGVTQPQHF.

This clone was seen a single time. V gene TRBV19 combines with J gene TRBJ1-2; 10 nucleotides agree with TRBD1. The V gene end was trimmed by 8 bases and the J gene end by 4 bases; junction bases not matched to a gene: 13. The germline CDR1 and CDR2 sequences are LNHDA and SQIVND (reference sequence). The CDR3 contains 16 residues. The DNA of the CDR3 is TGTGCCAGTGGCCGGGACAGGGGTTCTCCAGCCTATGGCTACACCTTC. Translated, it gives CASGRDRGSPAYGYTF.

The gene calls are TRBV28 and TRBJ2-7; tentatively, D is TRBD2 (6 bases). Germline assignment: CDR1 MDHEN and CDR2 SYDVKM. V was clipped by 3 bases and J by 2 bases, with 11 bases between them. The CDR3 consists of 14 residues. This chain's CDR3 is CASSFGGLTYEQYF. In DNA, the CDR3 is TGTGCCAGCAGTTTCGGGGGTCTTACCTACGAGCAGTACTTC.

Points on this clone: This same CDR3 is encoded by further DNA sequences in the sample. The chain uses TRBV3-1 (or the pseudogene TRBV3-2) and TRBJ1-2; D unresolved. CDR3 length equals 15 residues. Germline CDR1 LGHDT, CDR2 YNNKEL (reference sequence). V was shortened by 1 base and J by 0 bases, with 9 bases between the two germline ends. DNA for the CDR3: TGTGCCAGCAGCCAAGGACTTACTTCTAACTATGGCTACACCTTC. As protein: CASSQGLTSNYGYTF.

The chain links TRBV5-1 to TRBJ1-2; tentative D call: TRBD1 (5 bases). Germline V gene data show CDR1 as SGHRS and CDR2 as YFSETQ. With 4 bases removed from V and 2 bases from J, the gap between germline ends came to 15 bases. The CDR3 covers 15 residues. The CDR3 nucleotides read TGCGCCAGCAGCCCCGTTGCGGGGACCAACTATGGCTACACCTTC. Translating it yields CASSPVAGTNYGYTF.

The CDR3 loop reads CASSQGRGENEQFF. CDR3 bases: TGTGCCAGCAGTCAGGGTCGCGGGGAAAATGAGCAGTTCTTC. This chain links TRBV13 with TRBJ2-1; D possibly corresponds to TRBD2 (6 bases). The V end was cut by 6 bases, the J end by 7 bases, with 16 bases between. The germline V gene has CDR1 PRHDT and CDR2 FYEKMQ (reference sequence). This CDR3 spans 14 amino acids. Supplemented by reference TRBV13 and TRBJ2-1, the full variable domain reads AAGVIQSPRHLIKEKRETATLKCYPIPRHDTVYWYQQGPGQDPQFLISFYEKMQSDKGSIPDRFSAQQFSDYHSELNMSSLELGDSALYFCASSQGRGENEQFFGPGTRLTVL.

CDR3 in amino acids: CASSNSGNSYEQYF. DNA for the CDR3: TGTGCCAGCAGTAATAGCGGGAACTCCTACGAGCAGTACTTC. V usage is TRBV28 and J usage is TRBJ2-7; the match to TRBD2 covers 8 bases. Germline V gene sequence: CDR1 MDHEN, CDR2 SYDVKM. The CDR3 runs 14 residues. The J segment lost 0 bases and the V segment lost 5 bases, leaving 3 bases of the junction unmatched.

The chain employs TRBV4-1 and TRBJ2-3; TRBD1 matches 9 bases. The CDR3 is 17 residues long. Germline V CDR1 and CDR2: MGHRA, YSYEKL. Losses at the gene ends were 4 bases for V and 0 bases for J; bases not matched to a gene: 8. The CDR3 coding sequence is TGCGCCAGCAGCCCCAAGTGGACAGGGGCTAGCACAGATACGCAGTATTTT. Protein product: CASSPKWTGASTDTQYF.

V and J are TRBV24-1 and TRBJ2-5; 9 bases agree with TRBD1. From germline, CDR1 is KGHDR and CDR2 SFDVKD. CDR3 length equals 16 residues. The V segment lost 5 bases and the J segment 4 bases; nucleotides outside the gene matches: 10. The CDR3 DNA reads TGTGCCACCAGTGGGTCGGGGACAGGGAAAAGAGAGACCCAGTACTTC. Translated: CATSGSGTGKRETQYF.

The V and J genes are TRBV6-5 and TRBJ2-5; tentatively, D is TRBD2 (5 bases). Germline CDR1 and CDR2: MNHEY and SVGAGI. Trimming shortened V by 9 bases and J by 4 bases, and 12 bases separated the two germline ends. The CDR3 contains 12 residues. In DNA form, the CDR3 reads TGTGCCAGAGGACTGTGGGGAGAGACCCAGTACTTC. It codes for CARGLWGETQYF.

V gene TRBV10-3 combines with J gene TRBJ1-5; D remains ambiguous. CDR3 length: 14 residues. CDR1 is ENHRY and CDR2 is SYGVKD in the germline V gene. V was cut by 2 bases and J by 9 bases, with 14 bases left in between. The CDR3 protein is CAISETHPPGPQHF. The CDR3 DNA follows: TGTGCCATCAGTGAGACCCACCCCCCGGGGCCCCAGCATTTT.

The gene calls are TRBV5-1 and TRBJ1-6; weak D call: TRBD1 (5 bases). Germline lookup yields CDR1 SGHRS and CDR2 YFSETQ. Trimming took off 5 bases at V and 10 bases at J, with 13 bases between the two ends. The CDR3 covers 13 residues. Here the CDR3 DNA reads TGCGCCAGCAGAGGGGACTTGTGGTCACCCCTCCACTTT. Its translation: CASRGDLWSPLHF.

V usage is TRBV5-6 and J usage is TRBJ1-2; 7 positions agree with TRBD1. Trimming took 4 bases from V and 0 from J; bases not matched to a gene: 6. The CDR3 has 15 residues. CDR1 and CDR2 (germline): SGHDT, YYEEEE. CDR3 in DNA: TGTGCCAGCAGCCTCCGGGACAGCCCTAACTATGGCTACACCTTC. The encoded protein is CASSLRDSPNYGYTF. The variable domain in full, completed from reference TRBV5-6 and TRBJ1-2, reads DAGVTQSPTHLIKTRGQQVTLRCSPKSGHDTVSWYQQALGQGPQFIFQYYEEEERQRGNFPDRFSGHQFPNYSSELNVNALLLGDSALYLCASSLRDSPNYGYTFGSGTRLTVV.

This sequence joins TRBV9 and TRBJ2-5; D is perhaps TRBD2 (6 bases). The germline gives CDR1 SGDLS, CDR2 YYNGEE. The CDR3 totals 14 residues. V dropped 0 bases and J dropped 3 bases, with 9 bases sitting between them. Written as DNA, the CDR3 is TGTGCCAGCAGCGTAGGATGGGGGGAAGAGACCCAGTACTTC. Translated: CASSVGWGEETQYF.

The chain employs TRBV6-1 and TRBJ2-2; possibly TRBD2 for D (5 bases). The CDR3 has 16 residues. V was trimmed by 3 bases and J by 1 base, leaving 12 bases between them. Germline assignment: CDR1 MNHNS and CDR2 SASEGT. The CDR3 DNA is TGTGCCAGCAGTGATGAGGGCCGTGGGAACACCGGGGAGCTGTTTTTT. Its translation: CASSDEGRGNTGELFF.

The chain links TRBV18 to TRBJ1-3; possibly TRBD1 for D (5 bases). Germline V lookup: CDR1 KGHSH, CDR2 LQKENI. The V and J ends lost 3 bases and 0 bases respectively, with 9 bases between them. The CDR3 consists of 15 residues. The CDR3 region is CASSPGGNSGNTIYF. In DNA, the CDR3 is TGTGCCAGCTCACCGGGGGGGAACTCTGGAAACACCATATATTTT.

The rearrangement uses TRBV19 and TRBJ1-1; the match to TRBD1 covers 8 bases. Per the germline V gene, CDR1 is LNHDA and CDR2 is SQIVND (reference sequence). This CDR3 contains 13 residues. The trim removed 5 bases at V and 10 bases at J, leaving 9 bases unmatched. The CDR3 DNA sequence: TGTGCCAGTAGTCGGTCACAGGGGGAGCGAGCTTTCTTT. Translated: CASSRSQGERAFF.

The chain recombines TRBV5-1 with TRBJ2-2, with 10 bases aligning to TRBD1. The CDR3 runs to 14 residues. The V gene's germline CDR1 is SGHRS and CDR2 YFSETQ. Unmatched junction bases numbered 3, after V lost 5 bases and J lost 5 bases. In DNA, the CDR3 is TGCGCCAGCAGTCGGACAGGGGGAACCGGGGAGCTGTTTTTT. Translated, it gives CASSRTGGTGELFF.

This clone occurred a few times. Different DNA sequences within this sample yield the same CDR3. Written as DNA, the CDR3 is TGCAGTGCTAGTTCTAGCGGGGGCTCCTACGAGCAGTACTTC. It is translated as CSASSSGGSYEQYF. The gene calls are TRBV20-1 and TRBJ2-7; TRBD2 agrees at 10 bases. V gave up 3 bases and J gave up 0 bases; unmatched junction bases: 2. Germline CDR1 is DFQATT and CDR2 is SNEGSKA (reference sequence). The CDR3 is made up of 14 amino acids.

The genes are TRBV28 and TRBJ1-3; tentative D call: TRBD1 (6 bases). Germline values: CDR1 MDHEN, CDR2 SYDVKM. Trimming removed 5 bases from V and 0 bases from J, with 11 bases in between. CDR3 length equals 15 residues. This chain's CDR3 is CASSRQVFSGNTIYF. For the CDR3, the DNA is TGTGCCAGCAGTCGACAGGTCTTCTCTGGAAACACCATATATTTT.

The chain joins TRBV4-1 to TRBJ2-2; 8 nucleotides agree with TRBD1. The CDR3 has 16 amino acids. With V trimmed by 3 bases and J by 3 bases, 6 bases remained unmatched. Germline values: CDR1 MGHRA, CDR2 YSYEKL. The CDR3 DNA follows: TGCGCCAGCAGCCAGACCGGGACAGGATACACCGGGGAGCTGTTTTTT. Protein: CASSQTGTGYTGELFF.

The gene calls are TRBV11-2 and TRBJ2-6; 9 nucleotides line up with TRBD1. The CDR3 covers 16 residues. Germline V gene sequence: CDR1 SGHAT, CDR2 FQNNGV. Trimming removed 6 bases from V and 2 bases from J; junction bases left unmatched: 5. CDR3 sequence: CASSRDRVAGANVLTF. Here the CDR3 DNA reads TGTGCCAGCAGTCGGGACAGGGTGGCTGGGGCCAACGTCCTGACTTTC. The whole variable domain, filled in from reference TRBV11-2 and TRBJ2-6, reads EAGVAQSPRYKIIEKRQSVAFWCNPISGHATLYWYQQILGQGPKLLIQFQNNGVVDDSQLPKDRFSAERLKGVDSTLKIQPAKLEDSAVYLCASSRDRVAGANVLTFGAGSRLTVL.

The chain employs TRBV13 and TRBJ2-7, with D hard to call. The CDR3 has 12 residues. Germline CDR1 PRHDT, CDR2 FYEKMQ (reference sequence). V lost 2 bases to trimming and J lost 3 bases, with 5 bases between them. The CDR3 sequence is CASSLRSYEQYF. CDR3 in DNA: TGTGCCAGCAGCTTACGCAGCTACGAGCAGTACTTC. Supplemented by reference TRBV13 and TRBJ2-7, the full variable domain reads AAGVIQSPRHLIKEKRETATLKCYPIPRHDTVYWYQQGPGQDPQFLISFYEKMQSDKGSIPDRFSAQQFSDYHSELNMSSLELGDSALYFCASSLRSYEQYFGPGTRLTVT.

V and J are TRBV4-1 and TRBJ1-5, with 7 positions matching TRBD1. The V and J ends lost 4 bases and 5 bases, in that order; junction bases with no gene match: 11. Germline CDR1 MGHRA, CDR2 YSYEKL. The CDR3 runs 16 residues. CDR3 sequence reads: CASSPADRVGDQPQHF. CDR3 in DNA: TGCGCCAGCAGCCCAGCCGACAGGGTCGGGGATCAGCCCCAGCATTTT.

Only one count was recorded for this clone. Other DNA sequences within the sample encode an identical CDR3. The genes are TRBV6-5 and TRBJ1-3, with D tentatively TRBD1 (5 bases). Germline V lookup: CDR1 MNHEY, CDR2 SVGAGI. Trimming removed 2 bases at V and 2 bases at J, with 13 bases between. The length of the CDR3 is 16 residues. CDR3 in amino acids: CASSYGAGPTGNTIYF. The CDR3 DNA follows: TGTGCCAGCAGTTACGGGGCAGGCCCGACTGGAAACACCATATATTTT.

The chain uses TRBV2 and TRBJ2-3, with TRBD1 matching over 8 bases. The CDR3 totals 12 residues. From germline, CDR1 is SNHLY and CDR2 FYNNEI. V shed 8 bases and J 4 bases; nucleotides not matched to a gene: 2. CDR3 coding DNA: TGTGCCAGCGCGACAGGGGCAGATACGCAGTATTTT. Amino acid sequence: CASATGADTQYF.

This chain joins TRBV24-1 and TRBJ2-3; 13 bases align to TRBD2. The CDR3 runs 14 residues. Unmatched junction bases numbered 3, after V lost 9 bases and J lost 4 bases. Germline V lookup: CDR1 KGHDR, CDR2 SFDVKD. The CDR3 region has the DNA TGTGCCACCCGGACTAGCGGGGGCCCAGATACGCAGTATTTT. Its protein is CATRTSGGPDTQYF.